Following are 10 T cell receptor beta chains from one sample sequenced in a study of CD8 T cells in Susac syndrome. A quantity of roughly 0.5 to 1 ug RNA underwent reverse transcription using random hexamers. TCRdb reanalysed the immunoSEQ multiplex PCR reads using MiXCR and keeps one entry per CDR3 protein. The table includes approximately 200,000 distinct CDR3 sequences, 90% to 97% detected once. Source material: CD4+ T cells from PBMCs. Source of these receptors: a human donor with multiple sclerosis.

This CDR3 reads CASRAGLSRGYTF. As DNA, the CDR3 is TGTGCCAGCAGAGCAGGGCTCTCTAGAGGCTACACCTTC. The chain employs TRBV28 and TRBJ1-2, with D tentatively TRBD1 (5 bases). The CDR3 spans 13 residues. CDR1 and CDR2 (germline): MDHEN, SYDVKM. Trimming removed 6 bases from V and 8 bases from J, with 16 bases in between.

J is TRBJ1-1 and V is TRBV12-3 or TRBV12-4; 8 bases line up with TRBD1. The CDR3 is 14 residues long. V was pared by 7 bases and J by 2 bases, with 6 bases of the junction left unmatched. This CDR3 is CASKSGTGNTEAFF. The CDR3 DNA follows: TGTGCCAGCAAGTCTGGGACAGGTAACACTGAAGCTTTCTTT.

J is TRBJ1-1 and V is TRBV6-5; no definite D call. Trimming removed 6 bases from V and 11 bases from J, with 19 bases in between. CDR1 is MNHEY, CDR2 SVGAGI, per germline. This CDR3 is 13 amino acids long. CDR3 in amino acids: CASRRSLLGSAFF. The CDR3, as DNA: TGTGCCAGCAGAAGAAGTTTGTTGGGGTCCGCTTTCTTT.

The gene calls are TRBV27 and TRBJ2-1, with unresolved D. The CDR3 loop spans 14 amino acids. V lost 4 bases and J 7 bases, leaving 14 bases between the germline ends. Germline V gene data show CDR1 as MNHEY and CDR2 as SMNVEV (reference sequence). DNA for the CDR3: TGTGCCAGCAGTTACCGGGCAGGTCCTAATGAGCAGTTCTTC. Its protein product is CASSYRAGPNEQFF.

V is TRBV20-1 and J is TRBJ2-3; D is uncertain. The ends were cut back, 3 bases at V and 0 bases at J, with 16 bases in the middle. Germline loops: CDR1 DFQATT, CDR2 SNEGSKA (reference sequence). The CDR3 is made up of 16 amino acids. The CDR3 sequence is CSASSPAQSSTDTQYF. The DNA of the CDR3 is TGCAGTGCTAGCTCTCCAGCGCAGTCGAGCACAGATACGCAGTATTTT.

The chain has TRBV9 and TRBJ1-1; D might be TRBD1 (6 bases). The CDR3 is 15 amino acids. The V gene lost 6 bases and the J gene lost 1 base, with 16 bases spanning the gap. Germline assignment: CDR1 SGDLS and CDR2 YYNGEE. The CDR3 protein is CASTLSGTTNTEAFF. Here the CDR3 DNA reads TGTGCCAGCACCCTTTCCGGGACAACGAACACTGAAGCTTTCTTT.

The chain is built from TRBV7-2 and TRBJ2-5; 15 nucleotides align to TRBD2. The CDR3 runs to 16 residues. The ends lost 5 bases at V and 4 bases at J; junction bases unmatched: 5. CDR1 SGHTA and CDR2 FQGNSA come from the germline V gene. CDR3 nucleotides: TGTGCCAGCAGCCCCGGACTAGCGGGGGGGGGAGAGACCCAGTACTTC. Translating gives CASSPGLAGGGETQYF.

The chain couples TRBV27 to TRBJ2-3, with 7 bases lining up with TRBD2. Per the germline V gene, CDR1 is MNHEY and CDR2 is SMNVEV (reference sequence). V dropped 2 bases and J dropped 11; count of bases not matched to a gene: 4. The CDR3 consists of 12 residues. The DNA of the CDR3 is TGTGCCAGCAGTTTACGGGGGGTTAAGCAGTATTTT. Protein product: CASSLRGVKQYF.

The chain uses TRBV20-1 and TRBJ1-5; TRBD1 matches at 8 bases. The CDR3 extends over 13 amino acids. Germline CDR1 and CDR2: DFQATT and SNEGSKA (reference sequence). Trimming took 6 bases from V and 5 from J; bases not matched to a gene: 6. CDR3 in amino acids: CSAPTGGHQPQHF. CDR3 coding DNA: TGCAGTGCCCCAACAGGGGGACATCAGCCCCAGCATTTT.

The sample holds one count of this clonotype. This sequence joins TRBV4-2 and TRBJ2-6; 8 bases match TRBD1. Germline loops: CDR1 LGHNA, CDR2 YNFKEQ. Germline trimming cut 1 base from V and 4 bases from J; bases unmatched to any gene: 9. This CDR3 comprises 18 residues. The CDR3 DNA follows: TGTGCCAGCAGCCAAGGGACAGGGATCCCTTCCGGGGCCAACGTCCTGACTTTC. Translation gives CASSQGTGIPSGANVLTF.